A single sample is the source of the 22 T cell receptor beta chains below, sequenced in a study of T cell responses to AZD1222 COVID-19 vaccine. The table came from immunoSEQ multiplex PCR; TCRdb's copy has only in-frame clones and leaves some out. In the table there are 95,000 to 110,000 clones, 70% to 90% of which are singletons. The source material was peripheral blood, sampled on day 0 of AZD1222 vaccination. These receptors came from an adult in good health.

This clone was seen only a few times. V gene TRBV12-3 or TRBV12-4 combines with J gene TRBJ2-7; no clear D gene. V lost 6 bases, J lost 3 bases, and 6 bases lay in between. This CDR3 has 11 amino acids. The CDR3 protein is CASRYNYEQYF. The DNA for the CDR3 is TGTGCCAGCAGATATAACTACGAGCAGTACTTC.

The table lists this clone with a count of one. The gene calls are TRBV7-9 and TRBJ1-1; D unclear. The germline gives CDR1 SEHNR, CDR2 FQNEAQ (reference sequence). V lost 1 base and J lost 1, with 4 bases in between. The CDR3 has 13 amino acids. The CDR3 sequence: CASSLDENTEAFF. The CDR3 nucleotides read TGTGCCAGCAGCTTAGATGAGAACACTGAAGCTTTCTTT. Full variable domain (outside the CDR3, taken from reference TRBV7-9 and TRBJ1-1): DTGVSQNPRHKITKRGQNVTFRCDPISEHNRLYWYRQTLGQGPEFLTYFQNEAQLEKSRLLSDRFSAERPKGSFSTLEIQRTEQGDSAMYLCASSLDENTEAFFGQGTRLTVV.

This chain joins TRBV5-1 and TRBJ2-1, with a tentative D call TRBD2 (5 bases). The CDR3 spans 17 residues. Trimming took off 1 base at V and 7 bases at J, with 21 bases between the two ends. Germline V lookup: CDR1 SGHRS, CDR2 YFSETQ. The CDR3 sequence is CASSLFWESLRRNEQFF. The CDR3 DNA reads TGCGCCAGCAGCTTGTTTTGGGAGAGTCTAAGGCGGAATGAGCAGTTCTTC.

The V call is TRBV18, the J call TRBJ2-7; TRBD1 matches at 8 bases. V gave up 3 bases and J gave up 10 bases; unmatched junction bases: 8. This CDR3 is built from 13 residues. Germline V gives CDR1 KGHSH, CDR2 LQKENI. Here the CDR3 DNA reads TGTGCCAGCTCACCTATAAGACAGGGGAGTCAGTACTTC. Its translation: CASSPIRQGSQYF. The variable domain in full, completed from reference TRBV18 and TRBJ2-7, reads NAGVMQNPRHLVRRRGQEARLRCSPMKGHSHVYWYRQLPEEGLKFMVYLQKENIIDESGMPKERFSAEFPKEGPSILRIQQVVRGDSAAYFCASSPIRQGSQYFGPGTRLTVT.

The chain carries TRBV19 and TRBJ2-2; 7 nucleotides agree with TRBD1. After removal of 7 bases from V and 1 base from J, the junction contained 6 bases not matched to a gene. CDR1 and CDR2 from the germline V gene are LNHDA and SQIVND (reference sequence). The CDR3 spans 15 residues. CDR3 protein: CASTERTGNTGELFF. The CDR3 DNA sequence: TGTGCCAGTACGGAGCGGACAGGGAACACCGGGGAGCTGTTTTTT.

To note about this clone: Other DNA sequences in the sample encode the same CDR3. The chain is built from TRBV30 and TRBJ1-1; D not resolved. Germline V gives CDR1 GTSNPN, CDR2 SVGIG (reference sequence). The length of the CDR3 is 14 residues. V lost 0 bases to trimming and J lost 0 bases, with 8 bases between them. The CDR3 spells CAWSVGGLNTEAFF. The CDR3 DNA reads as TGTGCCTGGAGTGTGGGCGGACTGAACACTGAAGCTTTCTTT.

The chain joins TRBV19 to TRBJ1-2, with unresolved D. The CDR3 has 15 amino acids. The V and J ends lost 0 bases and 7 bases respectively, with 15 bases between them. Germline V CDR1 and CDR2: LNHDA, SQIVND (reference sequence). CDR3 sequence (DNA): TGTGCCAGTAGTATAGATCGCACGACACGCGGTGGCTACACCTTC. This translates into CASSIDRTTRGGYTF.

In its sample, this clone was seen once. The chain joins TRBV5-1 to TRBJ2-7; D gene uncertain. The V end was cut by 5 bases, the J end by 5 bases, with 14 bases between. The germline V gene encodes CDR1 SGHRS and CDR2 YFSETQ. This CDR3 is 13 amino acids long. The CDR3 here is CASSPDNWNEQYF. In DNA, the CDR3 is TGCGCCAGCAGTCCAGACAATTGGAACGAGCAGTACTTC.

In DNA form, the CDR3 reads TGTGCCATTGCGACAGGGCAGGGAGTGGCCGGCAATCAGCCCCAGCATTTT. Protein sequence: CAIATGQGVAGNQPQHF. J is TRBJ1-5 and V is TRBV10-3; TRBD1 agrees at 7 bases. This CDR3 comprises 17 residues. Germline CDR1 reads ENHRY; CDR2 reads SYGVKD. J lost 2 bases, V lost 9 bases, and 16 bases had no gene match.

The chain carries TRBV7-2 and TRBJ1-5; 8 positions match TRBD1. V trimming: 1 base; J trimming: 9 bases; junction bases outside the gene matches: 8. Germline CDR1 reads SGHTA; CDR2 reads FQGNSA. The CDR3 sequence is 15 residues long. The CDR3 is CASSLGAGTGPPQHF. CDR3 DNA: TGTGCCAGCAGCTTAGGCGCTGGGACAGGTCCGCCCCAGCATTTT.

The rearrangement joins TRBV3-1 (or the pseudogene TRBV3-2) to TRBJ2-1, with 9 bases fitting TRBD2. Germline values: CDR1 LGHDT, CDR2 YNNKEL (reference sequence). V lost 0 bases, J lost 8 bases, and 14 bases stayed unmatched. The CDR3 totals 18 residues. CDR3 amino acids: CASSQDQESSGMGDEQFF. For the CDR3, the DNA is TGTGCCAGCAGCCAAGATCAGGAGTCTAGCGGGATGGGGGATGAGCAGTTCTTC.

CDR3 coding DNA: TGTGCCAGCAGCTTACGGCCATCGGATGAGACCCAGTACTTC. Its protein product is CASSLRPSDETQYF. The rearrangement uses TRBV11-1 and TRBJ2-5, with D uncertain. The germline V gene has CDR1 SGHAT and CDR2 FQDESV (reference sequence). The CDR3 is 14 residues long. V lost 2 bases, J lost 5 bases, and 12 bases lay in between.

This clone is a singleton in its sample. This chain joins TRBV15 and TRBJ1-6, with D hard to call. With 1 base removed from V and 7 bases from J, the gap between germline ends came to 17 bases. This CDR3 spans 17 amino acids. Per the germline V gene, CDR1 is LNHNV and CDR2 is YYDKDF (reference sequence). The CDR3 DNA is TGTGCCACCAGCAGAGCTATACATGACACTAGCAATTCACCCCTCCACTTT. This codes for CATSRAIHDTSNSPLHF.

This clone has just a few counts. The gene calls are TRBV3-1 (or the pseudogene TRBV3-2) and TRBJ2-2; 11 bases line up with TRBD2. Germline values: CDR1 LGHDT, CDR2 YNNKEL (reference sequence). The trim removed 7 bases at V and 4 bases at J, leaving 14 bases unmatched. The CDR3 runs 18 residues. The CDR3 DNA reads TGTGCCAGCACCCCACCCGGAACTAGCGGGAGTTTCACCGGGGAGCTGTTTTTT. Translated, it gives CASTPPGTSGSFTGELFF.

The rearrangement joins TRBV29-1 to TRBJ1-5; D call uncertain. The germline V and J ends were trimmed by 4 bases and 4 bases, with 8 bases remaining between them. The CDR3 loop spans 12 amino acids. Per the germline V gene, CDR1 is SQVTM and CDR2 is ANQGSEA. This CDR3 is CSVGVKNQPQHF. CDR3 DNA sequence: TGCAGCGTTGGGGTCAAAAATCAGCCCCAGCATTTT.

This clone was recorded once. Written as DNA, the CDR3 is TGTGCCAGCAGCGCCACCGGGGGTTTTAATGAAAAACTGTTTTTT. It translates to CASSATGGFNEKLFF. The chain uses TRBV7-3 and TRBJ1-4; a possible D gene is TRBD1 (5 bases). The CDR3 contains 15 residues. V lost 5 bases, J lost 4 bases, and 14 bases lay in between. Germline V gene data show CDR1 as SGHTA and CDR2 as FQGTGA.

The DNA for the CDR3 is TGTGCCAGCAGCTCCCAGTTGGGGTCCAATTCACCCCTCCACTTT. Its protein product is CASSSQLGSNSPLHF. The V gene is TRBV11-2, the J gene TRBJ1-6, with no clear D. V was pared by 4 bases and J by 7 bases, with 14 bases between. The CDR3 is made up of 15 amino acids. Germline V CDR1 and CDR2: SGHAT, FQNNGV.

The rearrangement uses TRBV5-4 and TRBJ2-3; 7 bases align to TRBD1. There are 15 residues in the CDR3. The J segment lost 3 bases and the V segment lost 1 base, leaving 5 bases of the junction unmatched. CDR1 is SGHNT and CDR2 is YYREEE in the germline V gene (reference sequence). CDR3 sequence (DNA): TGTGCCAGCAGCTTGAGGGAACAGGGGACAGATACGCAGTATTTT. It yields the protein CASSLREQGTDTQYF. The full variable domain, its missing parts supplied by reference TRBV5-4 and TRBJ2-3, is ETGVTQSPTHLIKTRGQQVTLRCSSQSGHNTVSWYQQALGQGPQFIFQYYREEENGRGNFPPRFSGLQFPNYSSELNVNALELDDSALYLCASSLREQGTDTQYFGPGTRLTVL.

The chain recombines TRBV7-2 with TRBJ2-7, with D maybe TRBD1 (5 bases). Germline V gene data show CDR1 as SGHTA and CDR2 as FQGNSA. This CDR3 comprises 14 residues. V gave up 2 bases and J gave up 0 bases, with 8 bases separating them. The CDR3, as DNA: TGTGCCAGCAGCTTATTGGACAACTCCTACGAGCAGTACTTC. This translates into CASSLLDNSYEQYF.

The chain is built from TRBV10-3 and TRBJ1-5; 10 positions agree with TRBD1. CDR3 length: 14 amino acids. Looked up from germline, CDR1 is ENHRY and CDR2 is SYGVKD. V shed 4 bases and J 5 bases; nucleotides not matched to a gene: 2. CDR3 DNA sequence: TGTGCCATCAGTGGGACAGGGGGGGATCAGCCCCAGCATTTT. Its translation is CAISGTGGDQPQHF.

CDR3: CATSPGVGAGSGNTIYF. DNA of the CDR3: TGTGCCACCAGCCCGGGGGTAGGGGCTGGGTCTGGAAACACCATATATTTT. The rearrangement links TRBV15 to TRBJ1-3; possible D gene TRBD1, 5 bases. This CDR3 has 17 residues. Between the trimmed V and J ends, which lost 5 bases and 1 base, there was a span of 18 bases. In germline, CDR1 is LNHNV, CDR2 YYDKDF (reference sequence). The full variable domain, rest sourced from reference TRBV15 and TRBJ1-3, is DAMVIQNPRYQVTQFGKPVTLSCSQTLNHNVMYWYQQKSSQAPKLLFHYYDKDFNNEADTPDNFQSRRPNTSFCFLDIRSPGLGDTAMYLCATSPGVGAGSGNTIYFGEGSWLTVV.

The chain has TRBV27 and TRBJ1-2; TRBD1 aligns across 7 bases. CDR1 and CDR2 from the germline V gene are MNHEY and SMNVEV (reference sequence). The CDR3 consists of 14 residues. J was trimmed by 1 base and V by 6 bases; bases with no gene match: 5. The CDR3 reads CASRVGQDNYGYTF. The CDR3 DNA is TGTGCCAGCAGGGTCGGACAGGATAACTATGGCTACACCTTC.